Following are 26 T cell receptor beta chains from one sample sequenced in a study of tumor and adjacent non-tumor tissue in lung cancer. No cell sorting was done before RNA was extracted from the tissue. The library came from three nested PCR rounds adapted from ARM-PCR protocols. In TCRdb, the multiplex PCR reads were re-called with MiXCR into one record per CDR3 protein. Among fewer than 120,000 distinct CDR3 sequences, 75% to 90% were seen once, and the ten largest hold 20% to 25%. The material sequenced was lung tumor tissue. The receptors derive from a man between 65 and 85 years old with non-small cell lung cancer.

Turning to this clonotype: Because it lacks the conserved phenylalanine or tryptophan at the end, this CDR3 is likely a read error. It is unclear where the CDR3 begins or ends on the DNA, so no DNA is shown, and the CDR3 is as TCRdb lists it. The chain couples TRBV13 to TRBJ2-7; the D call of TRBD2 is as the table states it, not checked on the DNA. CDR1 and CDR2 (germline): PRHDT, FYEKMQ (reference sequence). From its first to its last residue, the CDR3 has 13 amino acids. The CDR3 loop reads CASNPLKLAEQCS.

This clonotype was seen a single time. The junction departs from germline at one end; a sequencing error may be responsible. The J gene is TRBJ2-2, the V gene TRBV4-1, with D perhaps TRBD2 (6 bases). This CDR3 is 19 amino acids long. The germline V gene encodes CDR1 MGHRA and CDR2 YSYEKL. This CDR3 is CVSSQVSFWAGSVTGELFF. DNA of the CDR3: TGTGTCAGCAGCCAAGTTTCATTTTGGGCGGGATCAGTCACCGGGGAGCTTTTTTTT.

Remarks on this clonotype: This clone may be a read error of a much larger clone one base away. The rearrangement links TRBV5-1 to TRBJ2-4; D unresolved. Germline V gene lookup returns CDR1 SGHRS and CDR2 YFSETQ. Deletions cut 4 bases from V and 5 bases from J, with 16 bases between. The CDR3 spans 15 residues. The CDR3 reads CASSPSSNHQNIQYF. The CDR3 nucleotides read TGCGCCAGCAGCCCCTCGAGTAATCACCAAAACATTCAGTACTTC.

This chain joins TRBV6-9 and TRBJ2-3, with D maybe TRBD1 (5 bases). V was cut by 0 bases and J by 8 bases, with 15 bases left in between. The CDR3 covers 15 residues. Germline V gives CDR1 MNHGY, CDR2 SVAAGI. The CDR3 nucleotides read TGTGCCAGCAGTTATTCGGGGCAACGCATAGGTACGCAGTATTTT. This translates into CASSYSGQRIGTQYF.

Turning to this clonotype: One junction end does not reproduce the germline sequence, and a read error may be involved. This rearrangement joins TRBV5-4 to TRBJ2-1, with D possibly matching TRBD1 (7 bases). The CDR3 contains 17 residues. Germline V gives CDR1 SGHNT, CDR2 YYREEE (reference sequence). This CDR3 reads CASSFKGGRGFPYEQFF. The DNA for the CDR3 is TGTGCCAGCAGCTTTAAGGGGGGCAGGGGGTTCCCCTATGAACAGTTCTTC.

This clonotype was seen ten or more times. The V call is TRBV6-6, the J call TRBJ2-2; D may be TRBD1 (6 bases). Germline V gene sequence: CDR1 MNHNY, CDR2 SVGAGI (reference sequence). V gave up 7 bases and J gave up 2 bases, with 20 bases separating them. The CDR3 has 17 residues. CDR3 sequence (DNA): TGTGCCAGCAACCCCCCCGATGGACAGATTAACACCGGGGAGCTGTTTTTT. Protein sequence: CASNPPDGQINTGELFF.

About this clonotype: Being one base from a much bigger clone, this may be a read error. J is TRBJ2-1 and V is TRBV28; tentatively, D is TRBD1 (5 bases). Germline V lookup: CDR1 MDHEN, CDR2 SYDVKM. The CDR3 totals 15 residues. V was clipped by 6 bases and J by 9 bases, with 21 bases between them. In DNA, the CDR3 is TGTGCCAGCAGCCGACAGATCGCCGTTCGGGTTGAGCAGTTCTTC. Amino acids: CASSRQIAVRVEQFF.

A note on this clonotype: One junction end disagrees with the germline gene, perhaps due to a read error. CDR3 region: CASRQDPAGAEYIEQFF. The CDR3 DNA reads TGCGCCAGCAGGCAAGACCCAGCGGGAGCTGAATACATCGAGCAGTTCTTC. J is TRBJ2-1 and V is TRBV4-3; TRBD2 aligns across 8 bases. The CDR3 covers 17 residues. Per germline, CDR1 LGHNA and CDR2 YSLEER.

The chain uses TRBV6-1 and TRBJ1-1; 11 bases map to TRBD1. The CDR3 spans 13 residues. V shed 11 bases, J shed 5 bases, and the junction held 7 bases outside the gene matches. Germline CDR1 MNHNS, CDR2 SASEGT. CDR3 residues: CAARTGGFTEAFF. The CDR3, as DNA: TGTGCCGCAAGGACAGGGGGCTTTACTGAAGCTTTCTTT.

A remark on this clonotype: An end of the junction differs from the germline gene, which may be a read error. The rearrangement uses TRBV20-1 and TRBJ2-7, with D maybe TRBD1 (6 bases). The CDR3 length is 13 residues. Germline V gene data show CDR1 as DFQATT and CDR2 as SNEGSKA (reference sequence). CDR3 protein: CSANGDITYEQYF. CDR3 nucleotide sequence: TGCAGTGCTAATGGGGACATAACCTATGAGCAGTACTTC.

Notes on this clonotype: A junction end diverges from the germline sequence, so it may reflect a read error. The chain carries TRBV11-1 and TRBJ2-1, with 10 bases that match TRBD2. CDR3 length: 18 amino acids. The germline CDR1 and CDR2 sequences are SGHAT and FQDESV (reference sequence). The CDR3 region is CANSKHWTSGPIFSEQFF. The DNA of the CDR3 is TGTGCCAACAGCAAACATTGGACTAGCGGACCGATCTTTAGTGAGCAGTTCTTC.

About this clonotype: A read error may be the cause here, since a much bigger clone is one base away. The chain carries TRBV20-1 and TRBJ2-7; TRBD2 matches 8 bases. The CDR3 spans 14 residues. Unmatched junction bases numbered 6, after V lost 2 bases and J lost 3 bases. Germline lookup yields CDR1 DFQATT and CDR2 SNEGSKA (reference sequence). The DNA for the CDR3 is TGCAGTGCTAGAACCGGGCTAGCGGGCTACGAGCAGTACTTC. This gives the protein CSARTGLAGYEQYF.

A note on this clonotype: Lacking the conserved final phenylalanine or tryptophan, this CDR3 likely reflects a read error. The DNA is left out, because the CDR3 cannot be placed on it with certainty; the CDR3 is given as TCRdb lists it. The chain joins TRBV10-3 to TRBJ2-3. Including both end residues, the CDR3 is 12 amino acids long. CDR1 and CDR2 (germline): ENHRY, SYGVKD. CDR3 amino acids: CAISVGTDTRYS.

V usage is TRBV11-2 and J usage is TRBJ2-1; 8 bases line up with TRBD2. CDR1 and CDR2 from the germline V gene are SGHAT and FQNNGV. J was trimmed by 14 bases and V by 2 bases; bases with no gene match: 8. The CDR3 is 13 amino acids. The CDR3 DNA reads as TGTGCCAGCAGCTTACGAGGGAGGACTAGCAAGTTCTTC. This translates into CASSLRGRTSKFF.

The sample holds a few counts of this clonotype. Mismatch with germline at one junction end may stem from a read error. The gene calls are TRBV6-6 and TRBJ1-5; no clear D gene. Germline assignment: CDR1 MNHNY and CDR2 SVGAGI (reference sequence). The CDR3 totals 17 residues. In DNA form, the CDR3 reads TGTGCCAGCAGGCCCCGGGTCACGGCGTTTGGCAATCAGCCTCAGCATTTT. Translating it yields CASRPRVTAFGNQPQHF.

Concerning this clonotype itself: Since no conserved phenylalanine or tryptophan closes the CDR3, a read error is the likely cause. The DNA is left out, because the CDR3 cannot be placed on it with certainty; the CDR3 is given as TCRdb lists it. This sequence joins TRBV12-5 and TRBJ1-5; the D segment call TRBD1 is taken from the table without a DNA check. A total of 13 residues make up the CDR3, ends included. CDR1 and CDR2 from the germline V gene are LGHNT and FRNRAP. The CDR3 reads CASAPDRNQPQLL.

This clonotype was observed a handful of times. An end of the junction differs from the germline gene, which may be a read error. CDR3 sequence (DNA): TGTACCAGCAGTGTCAGTCGGGGCTACGAGCAGTACTTC. Translation: CTSSVSRGYEQYF. The chain joins TRBV2 to TRBJ2-7; the D gene is possibly TRBD2 (5 bases). There are 13 residues in the CDR3. CDR1 and CDR2 (germline): SNHLY, FYNNEI.

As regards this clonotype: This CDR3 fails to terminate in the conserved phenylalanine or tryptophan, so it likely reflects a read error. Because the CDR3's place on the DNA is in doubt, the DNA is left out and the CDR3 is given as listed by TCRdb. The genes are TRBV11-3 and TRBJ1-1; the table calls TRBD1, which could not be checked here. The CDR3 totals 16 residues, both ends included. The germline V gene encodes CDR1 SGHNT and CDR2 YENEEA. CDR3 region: CASSLKTGWMSTEALL.

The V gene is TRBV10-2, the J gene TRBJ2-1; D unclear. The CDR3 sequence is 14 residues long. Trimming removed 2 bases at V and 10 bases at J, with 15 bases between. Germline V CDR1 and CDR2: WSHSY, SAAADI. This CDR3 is CASSEPPLIQEQFF. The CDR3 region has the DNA TGCGCCAGCAGTGAGCCTCCACTAATACAAGAGCAGTTCTTC.

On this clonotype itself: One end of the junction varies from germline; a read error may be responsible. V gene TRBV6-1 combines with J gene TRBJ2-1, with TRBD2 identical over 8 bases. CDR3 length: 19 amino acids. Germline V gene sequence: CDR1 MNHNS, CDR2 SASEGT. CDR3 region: CASSDPGGPGLLAYNAQFF. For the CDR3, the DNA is TGTGCCAGTAGTGATCCGGGGGGGCCGGGGTTGCTCGCCTACAATGCGCAGTTCTTC.

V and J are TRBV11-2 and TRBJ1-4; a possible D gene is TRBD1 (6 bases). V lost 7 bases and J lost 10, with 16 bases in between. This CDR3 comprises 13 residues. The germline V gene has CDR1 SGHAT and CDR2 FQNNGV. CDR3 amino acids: CASILVRGGKLFF. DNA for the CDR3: TGTGCCAGCATCTTGGTCAGGGGAGGAAAACTGTTTTTT. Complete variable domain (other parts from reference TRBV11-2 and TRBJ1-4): EAGVAQSPRYKIIEKRQSVAFWCNPISGHATLYWYQQILGQGPKLLIQFQNNGVVDDSQLPKDRFSAERLKGVDSTLKIQPAKLEDSAVYLCASILVRGGKLFFGSGTQLSVL.

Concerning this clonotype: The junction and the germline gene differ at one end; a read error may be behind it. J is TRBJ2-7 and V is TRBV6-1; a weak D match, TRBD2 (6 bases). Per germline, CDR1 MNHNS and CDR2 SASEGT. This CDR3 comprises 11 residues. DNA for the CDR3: TGTGCCAGCAGCTTGGCTAGCGAGCACTACTTC. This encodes CASSLASEHYF.

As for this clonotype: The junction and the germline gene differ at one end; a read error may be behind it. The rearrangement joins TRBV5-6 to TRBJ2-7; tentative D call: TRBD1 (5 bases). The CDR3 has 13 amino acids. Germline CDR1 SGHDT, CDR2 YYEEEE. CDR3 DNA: TGTGCCAGCAGTTTGGGCAGGGTCAACGGGCAGTACTTC. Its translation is CASSLGRVNGQYF. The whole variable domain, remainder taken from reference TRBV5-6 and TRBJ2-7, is DAGVTQSPTHLIKTRGQQVTLRCSPKSGHDTVSWYQQALGQGPQFIFQYYEEEERQRGNFPDRFSGHQFPNYSSELNVNALLLGDSALYLCASSLGRVNGQYFGPGTRLTVT.

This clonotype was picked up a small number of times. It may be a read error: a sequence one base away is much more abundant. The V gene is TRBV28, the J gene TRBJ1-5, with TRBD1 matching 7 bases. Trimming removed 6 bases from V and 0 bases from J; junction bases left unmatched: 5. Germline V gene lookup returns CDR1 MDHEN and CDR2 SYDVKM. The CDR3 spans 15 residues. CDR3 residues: CASSRQGNSNQPQHF. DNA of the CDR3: TGTGCCAGCAGCCGACAGGGTAATAGCAATCAGCCCCAGCATTTT.

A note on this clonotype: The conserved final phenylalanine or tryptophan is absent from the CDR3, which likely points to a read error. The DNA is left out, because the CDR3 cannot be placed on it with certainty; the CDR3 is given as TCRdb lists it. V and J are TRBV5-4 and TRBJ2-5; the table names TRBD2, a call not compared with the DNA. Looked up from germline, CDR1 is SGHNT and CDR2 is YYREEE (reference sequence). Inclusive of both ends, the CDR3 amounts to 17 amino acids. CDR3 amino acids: CASSLELAGGSLETQYL.

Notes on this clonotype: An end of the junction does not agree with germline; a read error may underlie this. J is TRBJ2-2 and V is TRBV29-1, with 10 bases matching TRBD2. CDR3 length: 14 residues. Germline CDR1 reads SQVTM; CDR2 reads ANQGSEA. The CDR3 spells CSANLAGGTGELFF. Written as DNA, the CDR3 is TGCAGCGCTAACTTAGCGGGGGGCACCGGAGAGCTGTTTTTT.